Shown below are 2 T cell receptor beta chains from a single sample sequenced in a study of blood T cell repertoires in COVID-19. Repertoires were generated with immunoSEQ multiplex PCR, while TCRdb's copy carries only in-frame clones and drops some. In the table there are approximately 260,000 clones, 86% of which are singletons. Sequencing was carried out using peripheral blood. The origin of the receptors is a young man with active or convalescent COVID-19.

The gene calls are TRBV7-2 and TRBJ1-1; 7 nucleotides agree with TRBD1. The CDR3 sequence is 15 residues long. Germline V gives CDR1 SGHTA, CDR2 FQGNSA. With V trimmed by 2 bases and J by 1 base, 4 bases remained unmatched. The CDR3 sequence: CASSLRQGPNTEAFF. As DNA, the CDR3 is TGTGCCAGCAGCTTAAGACAGGGCCCGAACACTGAAGCTTTCTTT.

This rearrangement joins TRBV12-3 or TRBV12-4 to TRBJ1-1; D call uncertain. V was pared by 5 bases and J by 0 bases, with 4 bases between. The CDR3 extends over 12 amino acids. The CDR3 DNA reads TGTGCCAGCAGTGTAATGAACACTGAAGCTTTCTTT. Translation gives CASSVMNTEAFF.